The 31 T cell receptor beta chains below were found in one sample sequenced in a study of technical replicates of blood from several donors. Clones were sequenced by immunoSEQ multiplex PCR, and TCRdb holds only the in-frame ones, with some missing. The data contain about 70,000 clones, about 90% of them singletons. What was sequenced was T cells isolated from PBMCs. These receptors all come from a human donor in good health.

This chain connects TRBV4-3 to TRBJ2-7, with 9 nucleotides matching TRBD1. The V segment lost 3 bases and the J segment 5 bases; nucleotides outside the gene matches: 8. CDR1 and CDR2 from the germline V gene are LGHNA and YSLEER. The CDR3 extends over 15 amino acids. This CDR3 is CASSQTDRGFDEQYF. The CDR3 DNA follows: TGCGCCAGCAGCCAGACCGACAGGGGGTTCGACGAGCAGTACTTC.

V and J are TRBV9 and TRBJ1-1; maybe TRBD1 (6 bases). Germline V gene lookup returns CDR1 SGDLS and CDR2 YYNGEE. Between the trimmed V and J ends, which lost 3 bases and 1 base, there was a span of 13 bases. The CDR3 has 15 amino acids. The CDR3 is CASSAVPTGNTEAFF. The CDR3, as DNA: TGTGCCAGCAGCGCCGTTCCGACAGGGAACACTGAAGCTTTCTTT.

The rearrangement links TRBV5-1 to TRBJ1-2, with D possibly TRBD1 on 6 matching bases. Trimming left V 7 bases short and J 0 bases short, with 10 bases between. Germline loops: CDR1 SGHRS, CDR2 YFSETQ. CDR3 length: 13 amino acids. Here the CDR3 DNA reads TGCGCCAGCGGGACAAATACTAACTATGGCTACACCTTC. Amino acid sequence: CASGTNTNYGYTF. The entire variable domain, with the rest obtained from reference TRBV5-1 and TRBJ1-2, is as follows: KAGVTQTPRYLIKTRGQQVTLSCSPISGHRSVSWYQQTPGQGLQFLFEYFSETQRNKGNFPGRFSGRQFSNSRSEMNVSTLELGDSALYLCASGTNTNYGYTFGSGTRLTVV.

V usage is TRBV7-9 and J usage is TRBJ2-7, with D tentatively TRBD1 (5 bases). The V gene's germline CDR1 is SEHNR and CDR2 FQNEAQ (reference sequence). CDR3 length: 12 amino acids. Trimming shortened V by 10 bases and J by 0 bases, and 10 bases separated the two germline ends. CDR3 DNA: TGTGCCATAAGGGGTGGCTCCTACGAGCAGTACTTC. Translating gives CAIRGGSYEQYF.

V and J are TRBV6-5 and TRBJ1-1; a weak D match, TRBD1 (5 bases). This CDR3 spans 15 amino acids. V was trimmed by 0 bases and J by 6 bases, leaving 14 bases between them. Per the germline V gene, CDR1 is MNHEY and CDR2 is SVGAGI. The CDR3 DNA sequence: TGTGCCAGCAGTTACTCAGCAGGGAAAAAATCTGAAGCTTTCTTT. This sequence encodes CASSYSAGKKSEAFF.

The chain combines TRBV30 with TRBJ2-5; 11 nucleotides align to TRBD2. The CDR3 sequence is 14 residues long. Trimming cost V 0 bases and J 3 bases; bases outside gene matches: 0. Germline V gives CDR1 GTSNPN, CDR2 SVGIG (reference sequence). CDR3 nucleotide sequence: TGTGCCTGGAGTGTACTAGCGGGAGAAGAGACCCAGTACTTC. Amino acid sequence: CAWSVLAGEETQYF.

The rearrangement uses TRBV4-3 and TRBJ2-7; 9 bases match TRBD2. CDR1 and CDR2 (germline): LGHNA, YSLEER. Trimming removed 1 base from V and 6 bases from J; junction bases left unmatched: 4. CDR3 length: 14 residues. Written as DNA, the CDR3 is TGCGCCAGCAGCCAAGGGTCAGCGGGAGGCGAGCAGTACTTC. Amino acids: CASSQGSAGGEQYF.

V usage is TRBV7-9 and J usage is TRBJ2-1, with unresolved D. CDR1 is SEHNR, CDR2 FQNEAQ, per germline (reference sequence). This CDR3 region has 12 residues. Trimming took 1 base from V and 9 from J, leaving 7 bases between them. In DNA form, the CDR3 reads TGTGCCAGCAGCTTAGAGTCGGGTGAGCAGTTCTTC. This translates into CASSLESGEQFF. The full variable domain, rest sourced from reference TRBV7-9 and TRBJ2-1, is DTGVSQNPRHKITKRGQNVTFRCDPISEHNRLYWYRQTLGQGPEFLTYFQNEAQLEKSRLLSDRFSAERPKGSFSTLEIQRTEQGDSAMYLCASSLESGEQFFGPGTRLTVL.

The chain couples TRBV6-5 to TRBJ2-7; 10 positions match TRBD1. CDR3 size: 15 residues. The junction had 10 bases not matched to a gene; V was cut back by 6 bases and J by 5 bases. The V gene's germline CDR1 is MNHEY and CDR2 SVGAGI. The CDR3 DNA sequence: TGTGCCAGCAGCCTCTATCGGACAGGGGGGAACGAGCAGTACTTC. Amino acid sequence: CASSLYRTGGNEQYF.

This clone was seen only a few times. The rearrangement uses TRBV30 and TRBJ1-4, with no clear D. Per germline, CDR1 GTSNPN and CDR2 SVGIG (reference sequence). The germline V and J ends were trimmed by 2 bases and 1 base, with 5 bases remaining between them. The CDR3 sequence is 13 residues long. This CDR3 is CAWSRRTNEKLFF. The DNA for the CDR3 is TGTGCCTGGAGTCGGAGAACTAATGAAAAACTGTTTTTT.

This chain connects TRBV12-5 to TRBJ1-5, with D possibly being TRBD1 (6 bases). This CDR3 has 15 amino acids. V was shortened by 1 base and J by 11 bases, with 18 bases between the two germline ends. The germline V gene encodes CDR1 LGHNT and CDR2 FRNRAP. The CDR3 loop is CASGLGSTGLGTQHF. The CDR3 coding sequence is TGTGCTAGTGGTTTGGGATCTACAGGGTTGGGGACCCAGCATTTT.

This sequence joins TRBV5-8 and TRBJ2-7, with 10 nucleotides matching TRBD2. Trimming removed 5 bases from V and 1 base from J; junction bases left unmatched: 9. Germline-derived CDR1 and CDR2 are SGHTS and YDEGEE. The CDR3 length is 16 residues. The CDR3 region has the DNA TGTGCCAGCAGTTATATCGGGACTAGCGCATCCTACGAGCAGTACTTC. Its protein is CASSYIGTSASYEQYF.

This chain joins TRBV19 and TRBJ2-7; TRBD1 aligns across 7 bases. CDR3 size: 14 residues. The germline CDR1 and CDR2 sequences are LNHDA and SQIVND (reference sequence). The J segment lost 4 bases and the V segment lost 5 bases, leaving 8 bases of the junction unmatched. The CDR3 loop reads CASSAVTGSYEQYF. The CDR3 nucleotides are TGTGCCAGTAGTGCGGTGACAGGGAGTTACGAGCAGTACTTC. The full variable domain, rest sourced from reference TRBV19 and TRBJ2-7, is DGGITQSPKYLFRKEGQNVTLSCEQNLNHDAMYWYRQDPGQGLRLIYYSQIVNDFQKGDIAEGYSVSREKKESFPLTVTSAQKNPTAFYLCASSAVTGSYEQYFGPGTRLTVT.

This chain links TRBV27 with TRBJ2-1; D not certain. This CDR3 has 17 amino acids. Germline assignment: CDR1 MNHEY and CDR2 SMNVEV (reference sequence). V gave up 5 bases and J gave up 0 bases, with 17 bases separating them. In DNA form, the CDR3 reads TGTGCCAGCAGTATCCATTTTAGACTGACCTCCTACAATGAGCAGTTCTTC. Amino acids: CASSIHFRLTSYNEQFF.

This sequence joins TRBV9 and TRBJ2-7; D remains ambiguous. Germline CDR1 SGDLS, CDR2 YYNGEE. The CDR3 loop spans 14 amino acids. V gave up 4 bases and J gave up 1 base, with 12 bases separating them. Here the CDR3 reads CASSLGRLSYEQYF. The CDR3 DNA sequence: TGTGCCAGCAGCCTTGGTAGACTTTCCTACGAGCAGTACTTC.

V and J are TRBV20-1 and TRBJ1-2; unclear D gene. The germline V gene has CDR1 DFQATT and CDR2 SNEGSKA (reference sequence). V dropped 3 bases and J dropped 4 bases, with 6 bases sitting between them. The CDR3 is made up of 11 amino acids. The CDR3 nucleotides are TGCAGTGCTAGTGACTTCTATGGCTACACCTTC. It yields the protein CSASDFYGYTF.

V is TRBV20-1 and J is TRBJ1-1; no clear D. CDR1 DFQATT and CDR2 SNEGSKA come from the germline V gene (reference sequence). The V and J ends lost 5 bases and 4 bases respectively, with 8 bases between them. This CDR3 comprises 11 residues. CDR3 in amino acids: CSAGTGTEAFF. CDR3 nucleotides: TGCAGTGCTGGAACGGGCACTGAAGCTTTCTTT.

The chain employs TRBV6-6 and TRBJ2-7; D gene uncertain. The CDR3 spans 12 residues. Germline CDR1 MNHNY, CDR2 SVGAGI (reference sequence). V was cut by 0 bases and J by 2 bases, with 2 bases left in between. The CDR3 here is CASSYSAYEQYF. The CDR3 DNA reads as TGTGCCAGCAGTTACTCCGCCTACGAGCAGTACTTC.

The chain is built from TRBV7-9 and TRBJ1-1, with D uncertain. Germline lookup yields CDR1 SEHNR and CDR2 FQNEAQ (reference sequence). The CDR3 is made up of 13 amino acids. Trimming cost V 3 bases and J 1 base, with 6 bases left between them. The CDR3 loop reads CASSFPWNTEAFF. Written as DNA, the CDR3 is TGTGCCAGCAGCTTTCCCTGGAACACTGAAGCTTTCTTT. The full variable domain, in which reference TRBV7-9 and TRBJ1-1 provide the parts outside the CDR3, is DTGVSQNPRHKITKRGQNVTFRCDPISEHNRLYWYRQTLGQGPEFLTYFQNEAQLEKSRLLSDRFSAERPKGSFSTLEIQRTEQGDSAMYLCASSFPWNTEAFFGQGTRLTVV.

The J gene is TRBJ2-5, the V gene TRBV11-2; D gene ambiguous. CDR3 length: 12 residues. V lost 2 bases to trimming and J lost 4 bases, with 5 bases between them. Germline CDR1 is SGHAT and CDR2 is FQNNGV. The CDR3 region has the DNA TGTGCCAGCAGCTTATCGGGAGAGACCCAGTACTTC. Encoded protein: CASSLSGETQYF.

This rearrangement joins TRBV7-8 to TRBJ2-7; 9 positions match TRBD2. Trimming at V came to 0 bases and at J to 3 bases, leaving 6 bases not matched to a gene. Germline V gene sequence: CDR1 SGHVS, CDR2 FQNEAQ. CDR3 size: 16 residues. As DNA, the CDR3 is TGTGCCAGCAGCTTAGCGGGTGAAGCGGGAGGCTACGAGCAGTACTTC. Its protein product is CASSLAGEAGGYEQYF.

V gene TRBV25-1 combines with J gene TRBJ1-5; 8 bases line up with TRBD1. This CDR3 contains 13 residues. With V trimmed by 5 bases and J by 4 bases, 1 base remained unmatched. Looked up from germline, CDR1 is MGHDK and CDR2 is SYGVNS. The CDR3 sequence is CASSQGANQPQHF. CDR3 nucleotide sequence: TGTGCCAGCAGTCAGGGGGCGAATCAGCCCCAGCATTTT.

The chain has TRBV9 and TRBJ1-5; 7 positions match TRBD1. V was clipped by 3 bases and J by 5 bases; unmatched bases: 5. The CDR3 consists of 14 residues. Germline V lookup: CDR1 SGDLS, CDR2 YYNGEE. This chain's CDR3 is CASSAGQQYQPQHF. CDR3 coding DNA: TGTGCCAGCAGCGCGGGACAGCAATATCAGCCCCAGCATTTT.

The chain has TRBV7-6 and TRBJ2-7, with 10 bases matching TRBD2. V shed 5 bases and J 0 bases; nucleotides not matched to a gene: 1. Germline-derived CDR1 and CDR2 are SGHVS and FNYEAQ. There are 14 residues in the CDR3. DNA of the CDR3: TGTGCCAGCAGCCCTAGCGGGAGCTCCTACGAGCAGTACTTC. This encodes CASSPSGSSYEQYF.

V usage is TRBV7-9 and J usage is TRBJ1-2, with no clear D. From germline, CDR1 is SEHNR and CDR2 FQNEAQ (reference sequence). The V gene lost 1 base and the J gene lost 8 bases, with 8 bases spanning the gap. This CDR3 is built from 12 residues. Here the CDR3 DNA reads TGTGCCAGCAGCTTAGTCGGGGAAGGCTACACCTTC. It yields the protein CASSLVGEGYTF.

The gene calls are TRBV7-3 and TRBJ2-5; a weak D match, TRBD1 (5 bases). Trimming shortened V by 5 bases and J by 7 bases, and 14 bases separated the two germline ends. The germline V gene has CDR1 SGHTA and CDR2 FQGTGA. CDR3 length: 13 residues. In DNA form, the CDR3 reads TGTGCCAGCAGCCCAGGACAAGAAGGGACCCAGTACTTC. It specifies CASSPGQEGTQYF.

This chain uses TRBV5-1 with TRBJ2-7; 8 bases map to TRBD1. The J segment lost 2 bases and the V segment lost 2 bases, leaving 3 bases of the junction unmatched. This CDR3 contains 14 residues. The germline V gene has CDR1 SGHRS and CDR2 YFSETQ. The CDR3 here is CASSFLQGAYEQYF. For the CDR3, the DNA is TGCGCCAGCAGCTTTTTACAGGGGGCCTACGAGCAGTACTTC.

The J gene is TRBJ2-7, the V gene TRBV25-1; tentatively, D is TRBD2 (6 bases). Germline CDR1 MGHDK, CDR2 SYGVNS. This CDR3 has 14 amino acids. V was shortened by 4 bases and J by 7 bases, with 17 bases between the two germline ends. CDR3 residues: CASSARRGGQEQYF. For the CDR3, the DNA is TGTGCCAGCAGTGCCAGGCGCGGAGGGCAAGAGCAGTACTTC.

This clone was seen only once. The rearrangement uses TRBV5-1 and TRBJ1-1; the D gene is possibly TRBD1 (6 bases). Per germline, CDR1 SGHRS and CDR2 YFSETQ. CDR3 size: 16 residues. V lost 0 bases to trimming and J lost 5 bases, with 17 bases between them. In nucleotides, the CDR3 is TGCGCCAGCAGCTTGGGGGGGCTTTTAAGGGATACTGAAGCTTTCTTT. Its translation is CASSLGGLLRDTEAFF.

The rearrangement uses TRBV4-3 and TRBJ1-1; D gene ambiguous. Germline V gene sequence: CDR1 LGHNA, CDR2 YSLEER. This CDR3 has 15 amino acids. The V and J ends lost 1 base and 2 bases respectively, with 11 bases between them. In DNA, the CDR3 is TGCGCCAGCAGCCAAGGAGGAGCTACTAACACTGAAGCTTTCTTT. Protein product: CASSQGGATNTEAFF.

V is TRBV4-3 and J is TRBJ2-2; TRBD1 aligns across 8 bases. The V gene end was trimmed by 4 bases and the J gene end by 7 bases; junction bases not matched to a gene: 8. The CDR3 contains 15 residues. Germline CDR1 reads LGHNA; CDR2 reads YSLEER. The CDR3 sequence is CASSPPSGQGGELFF. In DNA, the CDR3 is TGCGCCAGCAGCCCTCCCTCTGGACAGGGCGGGGAGCTGTTTTTT.